This passage covers 2 T cell receptor beta chains from one sample sequenced in a study of T cell responses to AZD1222 COVID-19 vaccine. The repertoire was sequenced with immunoSEQ multiplex PCR; TCRdb's copy has only in-frame clones and lacks some. The sample yields around 140,000 clones, more than 75% seen once. The sample was peripheral blood, taken on day 0 of AZD1222 vaccination. Receptors originate from an adult in good health.

The chain recombines TRBV7-2 with TRBJ2-1; 9 nucleotides align to TRBD2. V lost 2 bases and J lost 5; bases outside the gene matches: 4. Per germline, CDR1 SGHTA and CDR2 FQGNSA. The CDR3 consists of 15 residues. CDR3 coding DNA: TGTGCCAGCAGCTTACAAAGCGGGGGGAACAATGAGCAGTTCTTC. It yields the protein CASSLQSGGNNEQFF.

V is TRBV7-2 and J is TRBJ2-1; 7 positions match TRBD1. Germline lookup yields CDR1 SGHTA and CDR2 FQGNSA. The CDR3 extends over 15 amino acids. After removal of 5 bases from V and 6 bases from J, the junction contained 10 bases not matched to a gene. Here the CDR3 DNA reads TGTGCCAGCAGCCCTCGACAGGGCCGCGGCAATGAGCAGTTCTTC. As protein: CASSPRQGRGNEQFF.